The 20 T cell receptor beta chains presented below share a single source sample, sequenced in a study of technical replicates of blood from a few donors (dated by TCRdb to 2016 to 2017). Libraries were prepared through the immunoSEQ multiplex PCR assay. As stored in TCRdb, this immuneACCESS dataset retains in-frame rearrangements with V and J assigned. A fraction of the clones does not appear; measured against another copy, unresolved V genes explain less than half of the discrepancy, and the remainder lacks a known reason. The sample table records some 80,000 clones; 96% of these occur just once. 0.31% of the sample is held by the ten biggest clonotypes. Sequencing was carried out using T cells isolated from PBMCs. The receptors were sampled from a human donor in good health.

The chain employs TRBV7-9 and TRBJ2-7, with 11 bases identical to TRBD1. CDR3 length equals 15 residues. Germline lookup yields CDR1 SEHNR and CDR2 FQNEAQ (reference sequence). With 3 bases clipped from V and 3 bases from J, the junction kept 4 bases outside the gene matches. CDR3 loop: CASSLGDRGNYEQYF. CDR3 DNA: TGTGCCAGCAGCTTGGGGGACAGGGGGAACTACGAGCAGTACTTC. The full variable domain, in which reference TRBV7-9 and TRBJ2-7 provide the parts outside the CDR3, is DTGVSQNPRHKITKRGQNVTFRCDPISEHNRLYWYRQTLGQGPEFLTYFQNEAQLEKSRLLSDRFSAERPKGSFSTLEIQRTEQGDSAMYLCASSLGDRGNYEQYFGPGTRLTVT.

V gene TRBV6-5 combines with J gene TRBJ2-1, with D perhaps matching TRBD2 (6 bases). The CDR3 has 11 amino acids. Germline V gene sequence: CDR1 MNHEY, CDR2 SVGAGI. V shed 11 bases and J shed 6 bases, with 11 bases lying between them. Written as DNA, the CDR3 is TGTGCCGTTGGAGCGGGCAATGAGCAGTTCTTC. It yields the protein CAVGAGNEQFF.

This rearrangement joins TRBV9 to TRBJ2-3; 12 bases align to TRBD2. With V trimmed by 0 bases and J by 7 bases, 9 bases remained unmatched. This CDR3 has 17 residues. Germline V gives CDR1 SGDLS, CDR2 YYNGEE. CDR3 loop: CASSVGLAGATSYTQYF. The CDR3 region has the DNA TGTGCCAGCAGCGTAGGACTAGCGGGAGCAACGTCATATACGCAGTATTTT.

V usage is TRBV25-1 and J usage is TRBJ1-1; 9 bases are shared with TRBD1. The CDR3 runs 12 residues. The germline V gene encodes CDR1 MGHDK and CDR2 SYGVNS. The ends lost 10 bases at V and 4 bases at J; junction bases unmatched: 4. The CDR3 protein is CATQTGGTEAFF. CDR3 in DNA: TGTGCCACCCAGACAGGGGGCACTGAAGCTTTCTTT.

This rearrangement joins TRBV19 to TRBJ2-1, with 10 bases fitting TRBD2. This CDR3 comprises 18 residues. Germline lookup yields CDR1 LNHDA and CDR2 SQIVND (reference sequence). Losses at the gene ends were 3 bases for V and 7 bases for J; bases not matched to a gene: 15. This chain's CDR3 is CASSIELAGSPGRNEQFF. CDR3 coding DNA: TGTGCCAGTAGTATCGAACTAGCGGGGAGCCCGGGGAGGAATGAGCAGTTCTTC. Based on the CDR3 plus reference TRBV19 and TRBJ2-1, the full variable domain is DGGITQSPKYLFRKEGQNVTLSCEQNLNHDAMYWYRQDPGQGLRLIYYSQIVNDFQKGDIAEGYSVSREKKESFPLTVTSAQKNPTAFYLCASSIELAGSPGRNEQFFGPGTRLTVL.

This chain uses TRBV5-4 with TRBJ2-1, with 11 bases fitting TRBD2. CDR1 is SGHNT, CDR2 YYREEE, per germline (reference sequence). The V gene end was trimmed by 4 bases and the J gene end by 8 bases; junction bases not matched to a gene: 11. The CDR3 length is 16 residues. CDR3: CASSPGLAGPRDEQFF. The CDR3 nucleotides read TGTGCCAGCAGCCCCGGACTAGCGGGTCCGAGGGATGAGCAGTTCTTC. The whole variable domain, filled in from reference TRBV5-4 and TRBJ2-1, reads ETGVTQSPTHLIKTRGQQVTLRCSSQSGHNTVSWYQQALGQGPQFIFQYYREEENGRGNFPPRFSGLQFPNYSSELNVNALELDDSALYLCASSPGLAGPRDEQFFGPGTRLTVL.

The genes are TRBV27 and TRBJ2-1, with a tentative D call TRBD1 (5 bases). V was clipped by 5 bases and J by 6 bases, with 20 bases between them. Looked up from germline, CDR1 is MNHEY and CDR2 is SMNVEV (reference sequence). The CDR3 contains 16 residues. CDR3 region: CASSNTLLKGFNEQFF. CDR3 bases: TGTGCCAGCAGTAACACCCTCCTAAAGGGGTTCAATGAGCAGTTCTTC.

The CDR3: CSVASGWIDEKLFF. CDR3 DNA sequence: TGCAGCGTCGCCTCAGGGTGGATAGACGAAAAACTGTTTTTT. The chain joins TRBV29-1 to TRBJ1-4, with D maybe TRBD1 (5 bases). V dropped 6 bases and J dropped 8 bases, with 19 bases sitting between them. The CDR3 length is 14 residues. Germline CDR1 SQVTM, CDR2 ANQGSEA. Drawing the rest from reference TRBV29-1 and TRBJ1-4, the complete variable domain is SAVISQKPSRDICQRGTSLTIQCQVDSQVTMMFWYRQQPGQSLTLIATANQGSEATYESGFVIDKFPISRPNLTFSTLTVSNMSPEDSSIYLCSVASGWIDEKLFFGSGTQLSVL.

The rearrangement uses TRBV11-2 and TRBJ1-1, with D possibly being TRBD1 (6 bases). The germline V and J ends were trimmed by 6 bases and 0 bases, with 20 bases remaining between them. The CDR3 spans 17 residues. Per germline, CDR1 SGHAT and CDR2 FQNNGV. The CDR3: CASSPGFRDMMNTEAFF. Here the CDR3 DNA reads TGTGCCAGCAGTCCGGGTTTCCGGGACATGATGAACACTGAAGCTTTCTTT.

The chain combines TRBV7-3 with TRBJ2-7; maybe TRBD1 (5 bases). The V and J ends lost 1 base and 4 bases respectively, with 14 bases between them. The CDR3 runs to 15 residues. Per the germline V gene, CDR1 is SGHTA and CDR2 is FQGTGA. The CDR3 sequence: CASSLSAAGSYEQYF. As DNA, the CDR3 is TGTGCCAGCAGCTTAAGCGCGGCAGGGTCGTACGAGCAGTACTTC. Together with reference TRBV7-3 and TRBJ2-7, the CDR3 gives the full variable domain: GAGVSQTPSNKVTEKGKYVELRCDPISGHTALYWYRQSLGQGPEFLIYFQGTGAADDSGLPNDRFFAVRPEGSVSTLKIQRTERGDSAVYLCASSLSAAGSYEQYFGPGTRLTVT.

The chain joins TRBV11-2 to TRBJ2-1, with D maybe TRBD2 (6 bases). V gave up 6 bases and J gave up 3 bases, with 9 bases separating them. The length of the CDR3 is 13 residues. Germline assignment: CDR1 SGHAT and CDR2 FQNNGV. CDR3 amino acids: CASSPGLYNEQFF. The CDR3 DNA reads as TGTGCCAGCAGTCCGGGACTCTACAATGAGCAGTTCTTC.

In nucleotides, the CDR3 is TGCGCCAGCAGCCAAACCGGGATCCTAAACACTGAAGCTTTCTTT. It encodes CASSQTGILNTEAFF. The chain uses TRBV4-1 and TRBJ1-1; D call uncertain. This CDR3 region has 15 residues. Deletions cut 2 bases from V and 2 bases from J, with 12 bases between. The germline V gene has CDR1 MGHRA and CDR2 YSYEKL.

The V and J genes are TRBV7-9 and TRBJ1-5; TRBD1 matches at 8 bases. V lost 3 bases to trimming and J lost 7 bases; unmatched junction nucleotides: 5. Germline assignment: CDR1 SEHNR and CDR2 FQNEAQ (reference sequence). CDR3 length: 14 residues. Here the CDR3 reads CASSLTGVRQPQHF. CDR3 sequence (DNA): TGTGCCAGCAGCTTGACAGGGGTACGACAGCCCCAGCATTTT. The full variable domain, completed using reference TRBV7-9 and TRBJ1-5, is DTGVSQNPRHKITKRGQNVTFRCDPISEHNRLYWYRQTLGQGPEFLTYFQNEAQLEKSRLLSDRFSAERPKGSFSTLEIQRTEQGDSAMYLCASSLTGVRQPQHFGDGTRLSIL.

This sequence joins TRBV6-1 and TRBJ2-5; D not certain. The length of the CDR3 is 11 residues. V was shortened by 5 bases and J by 5 bases, with 6 bases between the two germline ends. In germline, CDR1 is MNHNS, CDR2 SASEGT. CDR3 sequence reads: CASSPLETQYF. In DNA form, the CDR3 reads TGTGCCAGCAGTCCTCTGGAGACCCAGTACTTC.

V is TRBV6-1 and J is TRBJ2-7; no firm D call. Germline CDR1 and CDR2: MNHNS and SASEGT. CDR3 length: 12 residues. Trimming cost V 5 bases and J 1 base, with 6 bases left between them. Here the CDR3 DNA reads TGTGCCAGCAGTCCCGGTTCCTACGAGCAGTACTTC. This encodes CASSPGSYEQYF.

The chain combines TRBV30 with TRBJ2-7; the D is unclear. CDR1 and CDR2 from the germline V gene are GTSNPN and SVGIG (reference sequence). The CDR3 spans 11 residues. Trimming cost V 0 bases and J 7 bases, with 7 bases left between them. CDR3 sequence reads: CAWSVAREQYF. The CDR3 DNA reads as TGTGCCTGGAGTGTAGCGAGGGAGCAGTACTTC.

V and J are TRBV11-1 and TRBJ2-7, with 7 bases identical to TRBD1. The V and J ends lost 4 bases and 3 bases, in that order; junction bases with no gene match: 18. This CDR3 has 18 amino acids. In germline, CDR1 is SGHAT, CDR2 FQDESV (reference sequence). The CDR3 sequence is CASSSSGTQRGLHYEQYF. The CDR3 DNA is TGTGCCAGCAGCTCCTCCGGGACGCAAAGGGGGCTCCACTACGAGCAGTACTTC.

The sample holds one count of this clone. The rearrangement uses TRBV21-1 and TRBJ1-2; the table assigns TRBD1, which was not confirmed against the DNA. TRBV21-1 is noted as a pseudogene. The CDR3 runs 14 residues. The CDR3 nucleotides read TGTGCCAGCAGCAAAGAAGACACGCACTATGGCTACACCTTC. It specifies CASSKEDTHYGYTF.

The V call is TRBV19, the J call TRBJ2-7, with 13 bases that match TRBD2. The V segment lost 5 bases and the J segment 3 bases; nucleotides outside the gene matches: 1. The germline V gene encodes CDR1 LNHDA and CDR2 SQIVND (reference sequence). The CDR3 consists of 14 residues. The CDR3 DNA reads TGTGCCAGTAGTTGGACTAGCGGGAGCTACGAGCAGTACTTC. Translated, it gives CASSWTSGSYEQYF. The variable domain in full, completed from reference TRBV19 and TRBJ2-7, reads DGGITQSPKYLFRKEGQNVTLSCEQNLNHDAMYWYRQDPGQGLRLIYYSQIVNDFQKGDIAEGYSVSREKKESFPLTVTSAQKNPTAFYLCASSWTSGSYEQYFGPGTRLTVT.

This clone was recorded once. The gene calls are TRBV6-1 and TRBJ1-1, with 10 bases fitting TRBD1. This CDR3 comprises 16 residues. V gave up 4 bases and J gave up 4 bases; unmatched junction bases: 9. The germline gives CDR1 MNHNS, CDR2 SASEGT. The CDR3 reads CASSARDRGLGTEAFF. DNA for the CDR3: TGTGCCAGCAGTGCGAGGGACAGGGGTTTGGGCACTGAAGCTTTCTTT.